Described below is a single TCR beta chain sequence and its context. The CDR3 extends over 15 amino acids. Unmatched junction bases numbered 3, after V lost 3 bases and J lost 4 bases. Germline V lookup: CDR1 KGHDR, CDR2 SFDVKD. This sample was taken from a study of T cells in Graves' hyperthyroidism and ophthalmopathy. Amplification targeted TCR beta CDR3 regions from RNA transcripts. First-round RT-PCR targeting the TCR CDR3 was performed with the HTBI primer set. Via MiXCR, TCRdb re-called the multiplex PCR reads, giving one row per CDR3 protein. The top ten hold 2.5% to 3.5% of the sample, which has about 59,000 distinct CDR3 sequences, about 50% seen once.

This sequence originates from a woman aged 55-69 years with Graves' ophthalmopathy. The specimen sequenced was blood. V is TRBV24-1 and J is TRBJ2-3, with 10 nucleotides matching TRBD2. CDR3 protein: CATSDPGLAADTQYF. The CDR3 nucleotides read TGTGCCACCAGTGATCCCGGACTAGCGGCAGATACGCAGTATTTT.